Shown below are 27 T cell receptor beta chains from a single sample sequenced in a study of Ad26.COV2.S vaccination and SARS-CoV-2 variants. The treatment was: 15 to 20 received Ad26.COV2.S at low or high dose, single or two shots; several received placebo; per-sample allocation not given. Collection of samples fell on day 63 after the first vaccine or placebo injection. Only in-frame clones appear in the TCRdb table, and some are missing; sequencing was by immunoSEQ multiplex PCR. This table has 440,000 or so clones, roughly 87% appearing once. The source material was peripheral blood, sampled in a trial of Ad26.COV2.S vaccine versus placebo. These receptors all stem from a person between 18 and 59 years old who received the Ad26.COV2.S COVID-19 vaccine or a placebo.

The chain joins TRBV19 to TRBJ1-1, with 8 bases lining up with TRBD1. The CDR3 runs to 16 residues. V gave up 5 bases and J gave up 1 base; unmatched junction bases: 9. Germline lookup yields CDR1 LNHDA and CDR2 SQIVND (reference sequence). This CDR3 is CASSQDRDVGNTEAFF. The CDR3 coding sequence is TGTGCCAGTAGTCAGGACAGGGACGTAGGGAACACTGAAGCTTTCTTT.

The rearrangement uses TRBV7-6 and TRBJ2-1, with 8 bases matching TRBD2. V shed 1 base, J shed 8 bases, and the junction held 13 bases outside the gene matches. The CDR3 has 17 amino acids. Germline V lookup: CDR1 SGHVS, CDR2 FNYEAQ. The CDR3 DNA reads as TGTGCCAGCAGCTTAGAACAGGCGGGAGGTAGGGGCGATGAGCAGTTCTTC. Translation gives CASSLEQAGGRGDEQFF.

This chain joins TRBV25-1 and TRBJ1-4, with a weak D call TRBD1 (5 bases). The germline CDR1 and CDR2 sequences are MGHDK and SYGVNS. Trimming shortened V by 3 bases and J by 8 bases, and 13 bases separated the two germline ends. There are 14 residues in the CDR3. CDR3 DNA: TGTGCCAGCAGTGATTGGCAGGGTCGCGAAAAACTGTTTTTT. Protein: CASSDWQGREKLFF.

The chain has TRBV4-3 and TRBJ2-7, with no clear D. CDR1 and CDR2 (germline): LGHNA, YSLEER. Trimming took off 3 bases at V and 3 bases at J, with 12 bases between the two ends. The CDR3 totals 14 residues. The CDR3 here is CASSHTAGFYEQYF. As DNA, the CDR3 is TGCGCCAGCAGCCATACGGCAGGATTCTACGAGCAGTACTTC.

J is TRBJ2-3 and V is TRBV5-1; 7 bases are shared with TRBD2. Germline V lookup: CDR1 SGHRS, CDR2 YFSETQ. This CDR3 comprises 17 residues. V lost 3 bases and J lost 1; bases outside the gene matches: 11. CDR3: CASSSRRLAIGTDTQYF. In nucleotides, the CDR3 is TGCGCCAGCAGCTCACGGAGACTAGCTATCGGCACAGATACGCAGTATTTT. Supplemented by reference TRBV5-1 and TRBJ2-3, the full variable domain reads KAGVTQTPRYLIKTRGQQVTLSCSPISGHRSVSWYQQTPGQGLQFLFEYFSETQRNKGNFPGRFSGRQFSNSRSEMNVSTLELGDSALYLCASSSRRLAIGTDTQYFGPGTRLTVL.

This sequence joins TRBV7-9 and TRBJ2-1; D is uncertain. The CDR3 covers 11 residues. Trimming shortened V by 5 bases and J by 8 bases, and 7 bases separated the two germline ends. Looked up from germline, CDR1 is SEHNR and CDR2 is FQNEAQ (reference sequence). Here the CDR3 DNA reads TGTGCCAGCAGCGCCCAACATGAGCAGTTCTTC. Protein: CASSAQHEQFF.

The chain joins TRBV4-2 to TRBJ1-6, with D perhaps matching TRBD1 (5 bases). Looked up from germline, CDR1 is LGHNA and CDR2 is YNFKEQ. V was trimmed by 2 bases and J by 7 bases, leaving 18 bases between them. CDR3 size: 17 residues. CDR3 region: CASSQRTAGPGNSPLHF. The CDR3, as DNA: TGTGCCAGCAGCCAAAGAACCGCAGGGCCGGGAAATTCACCCCTCCACTTT.

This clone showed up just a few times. CDR3 protein: CASSLVRGETQYF. The CDR3 DNA reads TGTGCCAGCAGTTTAGTACGGGGAGAGACCCAGTACTTC. V gene TRBV12-3 or TRBV12-4 combines with J gene TRBJ2-5; maybe TRBD2 (5 bases). Trimming took off 1 base at V and 4 bases at J, with 7 bases between the two ends. The CDR3 is 13 amino acids.

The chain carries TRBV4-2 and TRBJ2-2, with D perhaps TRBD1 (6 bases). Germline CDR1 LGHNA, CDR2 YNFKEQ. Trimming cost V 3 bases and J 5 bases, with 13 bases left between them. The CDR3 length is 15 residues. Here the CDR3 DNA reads TGTGCCAGCAGCCAGAGGGCAGGGGAAACCGGGGAGCTGTTTTTT. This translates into CASSQRAGETGELFF.

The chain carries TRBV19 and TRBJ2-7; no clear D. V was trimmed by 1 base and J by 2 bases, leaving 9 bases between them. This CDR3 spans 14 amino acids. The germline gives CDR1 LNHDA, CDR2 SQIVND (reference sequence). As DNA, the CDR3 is TGTGCCAGTAGTATAGGTCACGGTGCCTACGAGCAGTACTTC. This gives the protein CASSIGHGAYEQYF.

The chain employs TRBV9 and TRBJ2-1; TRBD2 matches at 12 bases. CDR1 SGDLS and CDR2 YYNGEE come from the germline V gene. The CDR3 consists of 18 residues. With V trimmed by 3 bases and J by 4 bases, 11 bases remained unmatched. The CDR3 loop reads CASSASWGLAGGYNEQFF. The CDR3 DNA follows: TGTGCCAGCAGCGCCTCCTGGGGTCTAGCGGGAGGGTACAATGAGCAGTTCTTC.

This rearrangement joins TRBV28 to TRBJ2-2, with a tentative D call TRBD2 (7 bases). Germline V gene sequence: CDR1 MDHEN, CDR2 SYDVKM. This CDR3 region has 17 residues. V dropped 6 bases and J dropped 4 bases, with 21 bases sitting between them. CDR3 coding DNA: TGTGCCAGCAGCCCCGGGGGGCGGACTAGTGGCACCGGGGAGCTGTTTTTT. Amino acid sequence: CASSPGGRTSGTGELFF.

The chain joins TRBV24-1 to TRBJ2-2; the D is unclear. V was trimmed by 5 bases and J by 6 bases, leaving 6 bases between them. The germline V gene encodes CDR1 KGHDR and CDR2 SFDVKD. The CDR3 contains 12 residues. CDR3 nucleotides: TGTGCCACCAGTGGAGTTGCCGGGGAGCTGTTTTTT. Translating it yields CATSGVAGELFF.

The CDR3 loop is CASSFLGTSGIYNEQFF. DNA for the CDR3: TGTGCCAGTAGTTTCCTCGGGACTAGCGGGATCTACAATGAGCAGTTCTTC. The chain employs TRBV19 and TRBJ2-1, with 13 positions matching TRBD2. Germline-derived CDR1 and CDR2 are LNHDA and SQIVND (reference sequence). The trim removed 5 bases at V and 3 bases at J, leaving 7 bases unmatched. This CDR3 has 17 amino acids.

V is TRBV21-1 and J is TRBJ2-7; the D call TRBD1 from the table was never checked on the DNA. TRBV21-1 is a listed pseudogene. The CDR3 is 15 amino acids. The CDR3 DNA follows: TGTGCCAGCAGCCGGGACAGCCCCAGCTCCTACGAGCAGTACTTC. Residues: CASSRDSPSSYEQYF.

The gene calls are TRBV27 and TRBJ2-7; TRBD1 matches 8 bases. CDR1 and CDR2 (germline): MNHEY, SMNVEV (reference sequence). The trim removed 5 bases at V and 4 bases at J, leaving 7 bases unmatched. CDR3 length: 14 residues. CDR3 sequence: CASSPWTGTYEQYF. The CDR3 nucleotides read TGTGCCAGCAGTCCGTGGACAGGGACGTACGAGCAGTACTTC.

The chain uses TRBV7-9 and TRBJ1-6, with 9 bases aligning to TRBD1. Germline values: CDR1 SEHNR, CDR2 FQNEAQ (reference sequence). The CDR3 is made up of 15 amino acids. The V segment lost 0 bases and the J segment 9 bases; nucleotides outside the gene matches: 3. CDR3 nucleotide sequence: TGTGCCAGCAGCTTAGCGACAGGGGGGAGTTCACCCCTCCACTTT. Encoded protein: CASSLATGGSSPLHF.

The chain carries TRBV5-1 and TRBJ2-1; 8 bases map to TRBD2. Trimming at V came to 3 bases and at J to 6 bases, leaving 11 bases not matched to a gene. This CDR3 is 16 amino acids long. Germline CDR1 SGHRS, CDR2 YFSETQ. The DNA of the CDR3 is TGCGCCAGCAGCTCCGGAGGCAGCGGGAGTTTCAATGAGCAGTTCTTC. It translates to CASSSGGSGSFNEQFF.

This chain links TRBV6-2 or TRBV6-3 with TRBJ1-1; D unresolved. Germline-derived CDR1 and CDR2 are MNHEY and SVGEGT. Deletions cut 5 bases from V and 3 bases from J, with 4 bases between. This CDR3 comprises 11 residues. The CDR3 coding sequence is TGTGCCAGCAGTCAGGACACTGAAGCTTTCTTT. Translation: CASSQDTEAFF.

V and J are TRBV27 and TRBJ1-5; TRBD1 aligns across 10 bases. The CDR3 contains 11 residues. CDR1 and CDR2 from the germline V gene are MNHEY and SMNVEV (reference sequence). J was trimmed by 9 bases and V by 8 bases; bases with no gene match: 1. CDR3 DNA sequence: TGTGCCAGCGGGACAGGGGTGCCCCAGCATTTT. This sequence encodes CASGTGVPQHF.

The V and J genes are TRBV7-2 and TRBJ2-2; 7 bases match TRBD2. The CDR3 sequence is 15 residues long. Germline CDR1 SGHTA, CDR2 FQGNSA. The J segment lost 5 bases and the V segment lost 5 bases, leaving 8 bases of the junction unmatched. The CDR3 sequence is CASSMGTGGTGELFF. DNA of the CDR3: TGTGCCAGCAGCATGGGGACGGGGGGTACCGGGGAGCTGTTTTTT.

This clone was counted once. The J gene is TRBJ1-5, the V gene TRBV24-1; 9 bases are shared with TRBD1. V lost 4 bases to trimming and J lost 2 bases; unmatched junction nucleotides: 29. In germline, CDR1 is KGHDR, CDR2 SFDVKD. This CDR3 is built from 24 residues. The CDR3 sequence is CATSDRGQGKIKKPVVRCNQPQHF. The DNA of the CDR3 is TGTGCCACCAGTGACCGGGGACAGGGAAAAATCAAAAAGCCGGTAGTTCGTTGCAATCAGCCCCAGCATTTT.

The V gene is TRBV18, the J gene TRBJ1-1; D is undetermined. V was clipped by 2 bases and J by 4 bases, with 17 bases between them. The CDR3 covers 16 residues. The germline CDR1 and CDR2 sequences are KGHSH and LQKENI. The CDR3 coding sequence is TGTGCCAGCTCACCATTGGCGGGAAGGATTGGCACTGAAGCTTTCTTT. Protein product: CASSPLAGRIGTEAFF.

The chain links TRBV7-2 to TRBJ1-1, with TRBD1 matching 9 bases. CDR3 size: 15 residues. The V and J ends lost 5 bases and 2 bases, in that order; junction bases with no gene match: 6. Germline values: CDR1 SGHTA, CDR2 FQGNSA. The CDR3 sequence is CASSAQGAGNTEAFF. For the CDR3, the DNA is TGTGCCAGCAGCGCACAGGGGGCCGGCAACACTGAAGCTTTCTTT.

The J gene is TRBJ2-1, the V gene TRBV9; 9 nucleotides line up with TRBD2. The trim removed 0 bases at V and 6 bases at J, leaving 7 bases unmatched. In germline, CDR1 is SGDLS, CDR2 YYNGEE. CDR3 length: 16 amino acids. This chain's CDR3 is CASSVGFSGSFNEQFF. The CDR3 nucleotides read TGTGCCAGCAGCGTAGGGTTTAGCGGGAGTTTCAATGAGCAGTTCTTC.

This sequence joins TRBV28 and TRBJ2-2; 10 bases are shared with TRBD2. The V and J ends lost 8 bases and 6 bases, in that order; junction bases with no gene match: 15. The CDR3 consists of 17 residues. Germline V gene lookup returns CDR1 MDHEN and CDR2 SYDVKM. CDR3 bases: TGTGCCAGCCAGGGGGCTAGCGGGAGCCCCAAAGCCGGGGAGCTGTTTTTT. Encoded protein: CASQGASGSPKAGELFF.

As DNA, the CDR3 is TGTGCCAGCAGCTTAAGGCGGGGCGGGCAGCAGTTCTTC. Translated: CASSLRRGGQQFF. The rearrangement uses TRBV7-3 and TRBJ2-1, with D possibly matching TRBD2 (6 bases). Trimming removed 1 base from V and 11 bases from J, with 12 bases in between. CDR3 length: 13 residues. Looked up from germline, CDR1 is SGHTA and CDR2 is FQGTGA.